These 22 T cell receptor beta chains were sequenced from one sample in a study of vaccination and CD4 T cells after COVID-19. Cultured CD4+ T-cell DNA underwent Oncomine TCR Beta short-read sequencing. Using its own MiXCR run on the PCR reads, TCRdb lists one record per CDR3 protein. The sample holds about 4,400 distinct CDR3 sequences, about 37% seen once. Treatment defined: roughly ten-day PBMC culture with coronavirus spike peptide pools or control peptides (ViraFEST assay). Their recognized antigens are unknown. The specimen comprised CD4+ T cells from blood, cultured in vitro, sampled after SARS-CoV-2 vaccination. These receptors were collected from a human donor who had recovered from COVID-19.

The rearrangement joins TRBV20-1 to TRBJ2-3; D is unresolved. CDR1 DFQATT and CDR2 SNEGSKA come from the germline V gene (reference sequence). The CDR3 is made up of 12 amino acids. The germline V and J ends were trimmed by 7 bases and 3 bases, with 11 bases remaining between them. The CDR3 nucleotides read TGCAGTGGTGACTCTGAGACAGATACGCAGTATTTT. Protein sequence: CSGDSETDTQYF.

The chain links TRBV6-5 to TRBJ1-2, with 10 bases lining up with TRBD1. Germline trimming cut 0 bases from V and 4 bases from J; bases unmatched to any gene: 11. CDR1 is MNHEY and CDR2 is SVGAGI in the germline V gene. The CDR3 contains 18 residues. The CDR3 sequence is CASSYSPPGTGDVYGYTF. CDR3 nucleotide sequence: TGTGCCAGCAGTTACTCGCCCCCCGGGACAGGGGACGTCTATGGCTACACCTTC.

The CDR3 region is CASNSPYRYTPEQPQHF. The DNA of the CDR3 is TGTGCCAGCAATTCCCCATATCGCTACACCCCAGAACAGCCCCAGCATTTT. V is TRBV6-2 or TRBV6-3 and J is TRBJ1-5; no reliable D call. Germline V gives CDR1 MNHEY, CDR2 SVGEGT. The CDR3 spans 17 residues. Trimming removed 7 bases at V and 7 bases at J, with 26 bases between.

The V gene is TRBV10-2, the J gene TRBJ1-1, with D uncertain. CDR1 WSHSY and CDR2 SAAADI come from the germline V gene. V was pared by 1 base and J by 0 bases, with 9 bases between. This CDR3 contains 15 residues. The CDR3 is CASSEFAPMNTEAFF. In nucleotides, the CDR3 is TGCGCCAGCAGTGAGTTCGCCCCAATGAACACTGAAGCTTTCTTT.

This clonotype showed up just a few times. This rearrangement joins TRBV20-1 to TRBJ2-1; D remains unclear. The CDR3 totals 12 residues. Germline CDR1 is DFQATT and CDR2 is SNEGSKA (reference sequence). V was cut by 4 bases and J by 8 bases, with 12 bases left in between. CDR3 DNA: TGCAGTGCTACCGAAACGTGGGATGAGCAGTTCTTC. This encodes CSATETWDEQFF.

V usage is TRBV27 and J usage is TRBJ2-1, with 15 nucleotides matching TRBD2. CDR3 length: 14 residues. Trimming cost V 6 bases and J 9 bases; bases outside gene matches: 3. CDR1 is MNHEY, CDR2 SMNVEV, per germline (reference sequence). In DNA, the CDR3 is TGTGCCAGCAGGGGGACTAGCGGGAGGAGTGAGCAGTTCTTC. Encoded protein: CASRGTSGRSEQFF.

This CDR3 reads CASTSGQPQHF. In DNA, the CDR3 is TGTGCCAGCACCTCCGGACAGCCCCAGCATTTT. This chain connects TRBV6-1 to TRBJ1-5; D is uncertain. The V end lost 7 bases, the J end lost 7 bases, and 8 bases lay between the germline ends. Germline CDR1 is MNHNS and CDR2 is SASEGT. The length of the CDR3 is 11 residues.

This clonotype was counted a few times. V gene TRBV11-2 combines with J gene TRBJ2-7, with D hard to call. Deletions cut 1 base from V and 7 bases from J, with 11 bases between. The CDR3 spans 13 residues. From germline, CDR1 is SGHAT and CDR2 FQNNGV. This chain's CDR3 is CASSLVTPPEQYF. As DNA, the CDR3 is TGTGCCAGCAGCTTAGTTACTCCCCCGGAGCAGTACTTC.

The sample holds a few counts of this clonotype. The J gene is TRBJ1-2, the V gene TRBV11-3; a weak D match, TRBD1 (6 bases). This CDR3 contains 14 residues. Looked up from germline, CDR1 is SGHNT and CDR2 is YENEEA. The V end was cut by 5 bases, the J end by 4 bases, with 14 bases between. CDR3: CASSRRQAPYGYTF. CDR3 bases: TGTGCCAGCAGCCGAAGACAGGCTCCCTATGGCTACACCTTC.

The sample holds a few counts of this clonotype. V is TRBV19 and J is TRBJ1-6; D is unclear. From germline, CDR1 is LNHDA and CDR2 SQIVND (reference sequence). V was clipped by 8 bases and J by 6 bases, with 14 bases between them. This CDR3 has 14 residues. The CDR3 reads CASSPGGSNSPLHF. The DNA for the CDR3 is TGTGCCAGTTCCCCAGGAGGGAGTAATTCACCCCTCCACTTT.

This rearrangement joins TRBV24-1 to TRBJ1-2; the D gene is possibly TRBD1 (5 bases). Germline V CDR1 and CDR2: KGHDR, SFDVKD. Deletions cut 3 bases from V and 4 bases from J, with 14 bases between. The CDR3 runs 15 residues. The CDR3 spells CATSDGMGRGYGYTF. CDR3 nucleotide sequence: TGTGCCACCAGTGATGGGATGGGGCGGGGCTATGGCTACACCTTC.

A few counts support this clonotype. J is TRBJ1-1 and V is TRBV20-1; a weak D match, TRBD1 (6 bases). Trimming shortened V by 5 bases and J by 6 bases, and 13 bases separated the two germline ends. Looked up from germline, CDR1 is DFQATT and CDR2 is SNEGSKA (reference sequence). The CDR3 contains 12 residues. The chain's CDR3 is CSAEAGDPEAFF. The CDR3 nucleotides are TGCAGTGCTGAGGCAGGGGACCCTGAAGCTTTCTTT.

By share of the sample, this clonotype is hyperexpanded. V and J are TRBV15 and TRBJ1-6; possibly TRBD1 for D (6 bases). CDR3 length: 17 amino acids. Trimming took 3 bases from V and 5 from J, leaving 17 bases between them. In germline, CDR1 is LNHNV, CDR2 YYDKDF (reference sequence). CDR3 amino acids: CATSSRGVLSDNSPLHF. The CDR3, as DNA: TGTGCCACCAGCAGTAGGGGGGTCCTAAGTGATAATTCACCCCTCCACTTT.

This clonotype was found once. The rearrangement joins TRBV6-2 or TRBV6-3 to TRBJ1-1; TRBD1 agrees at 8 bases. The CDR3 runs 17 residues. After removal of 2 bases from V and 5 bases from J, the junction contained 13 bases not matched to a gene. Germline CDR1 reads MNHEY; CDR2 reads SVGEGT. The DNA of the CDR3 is TGTGCCAGCAGTTACCCTAGGCTCGGGACAGGTGAGACTGAAGCTTTCTTT. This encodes CASSYPRLGTGETEAFF.

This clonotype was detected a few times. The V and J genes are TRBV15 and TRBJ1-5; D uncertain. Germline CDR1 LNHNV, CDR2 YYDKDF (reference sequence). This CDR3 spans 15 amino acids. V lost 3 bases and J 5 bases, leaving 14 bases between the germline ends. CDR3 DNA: TGTGCCACCAGCAGGGCAGCCCGAGACGATCAGCCCCAGCATTTT. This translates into CATSRAARDDQPQHF.

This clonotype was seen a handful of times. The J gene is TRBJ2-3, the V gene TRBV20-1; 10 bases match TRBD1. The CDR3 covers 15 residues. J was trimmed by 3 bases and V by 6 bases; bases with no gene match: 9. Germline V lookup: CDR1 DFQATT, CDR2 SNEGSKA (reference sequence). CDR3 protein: CSARGQGMRTDTQYF. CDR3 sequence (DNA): TGCAGTGCAAGGGGACAGGGGATGAGGACAGATACGCAGTATTTT.

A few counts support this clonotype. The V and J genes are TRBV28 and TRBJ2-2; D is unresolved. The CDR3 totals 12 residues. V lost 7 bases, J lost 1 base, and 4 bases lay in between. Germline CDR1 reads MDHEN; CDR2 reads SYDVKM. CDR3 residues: CASTLNTGELFF. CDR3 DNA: TGTGCCAGCACCTTGAACACCGGGGAGCTGTTTTTT.

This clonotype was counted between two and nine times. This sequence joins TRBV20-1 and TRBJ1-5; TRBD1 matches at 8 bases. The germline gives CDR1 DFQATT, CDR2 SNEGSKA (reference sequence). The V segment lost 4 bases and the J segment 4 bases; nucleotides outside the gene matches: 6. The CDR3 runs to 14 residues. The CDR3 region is CSATRDRGNQPQHF. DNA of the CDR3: TGCAGTGCTACAAGAGACAGGGGAAATCAGCCCCAGCATTTT.

CDR3: CASSEGGTDTQYF. CDR3 in DNA: TGTGCCAGCAGTGAAGGGGGCACAGATACGCAGTATTTT. The chain links TRBV25-1 to TRBJ2-3; D remains ambiguous. From germline, CDR1 is MGHDK and CDR2 SYGVNS. CDR3 length: 13 amino acids. Trimming took off 2 bases at V and 1 base at J, with 4 bases between the two ends.

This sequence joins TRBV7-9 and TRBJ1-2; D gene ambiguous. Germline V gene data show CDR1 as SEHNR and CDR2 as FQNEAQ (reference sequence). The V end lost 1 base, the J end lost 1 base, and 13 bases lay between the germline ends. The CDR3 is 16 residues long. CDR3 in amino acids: CASSLVGGNDNYGYTF. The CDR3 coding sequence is TGTGCCAGCAGCTTAGTAGGTGGGAACGATAACTATGGCTACACCTTC.

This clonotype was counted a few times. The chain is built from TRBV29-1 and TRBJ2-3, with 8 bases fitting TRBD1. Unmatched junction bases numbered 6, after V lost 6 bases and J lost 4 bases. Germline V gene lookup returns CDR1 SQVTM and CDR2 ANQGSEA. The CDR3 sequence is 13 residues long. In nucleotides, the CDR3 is TGCAGCGTGTCCAGGGGGCCCGCAGATACGCAGTATTTT. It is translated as CSVSRGPADTQYF.

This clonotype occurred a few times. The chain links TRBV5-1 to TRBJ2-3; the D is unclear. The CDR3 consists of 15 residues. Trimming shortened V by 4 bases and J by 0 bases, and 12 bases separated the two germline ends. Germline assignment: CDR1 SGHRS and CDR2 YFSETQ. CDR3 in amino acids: CASSTGGVSTDTQYF. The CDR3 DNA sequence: TGCGCCAGCAGCACCGGTGGGGTTAGCACAGATACGCAGTATTTT.